Sequencing of this TCR beta chain was carried out in a study of shared T cell receptors in the human thymus. Clones were read by immunoSEQ multiplex PCR, and TCRdb kept only the in-frame ones, dropping some. The table has about 500,000 clones, approximately 78% seen once; the top ten hold about 0.013%. V lost 0 bases to trimming and J lost 0 bases, with 6 bases between them. The CDR3 consists of 15 residues. CDR1 and CDR2 (germline): SGHRS, YFSETQ. These records were also assigned to another study, of human thymus T cells. From that paper: Thymic resections from corrective heart surgery supplied the tissue.

The sample was thymocytes. The chain carries TRBV5-1 and TRBJ1-4, with D possibly TRBD1 on 5 matching bases. The sequence came from a boy less than two years old with a congenital heart defect. Written as DNA, the CDR3 is TGCGCCAGCAGCTTGGGGACATCAACTAATGAAAAACTGTTTTTT. Its protein product is CASSLGTSTNEKLFF.